These T cell receptor beta chains were read from a single sample in a study of OX40 agonist ivuxolimab in advanced cancers. TCRdb's copy holds only in-frame clones and misses some; the assay was immunoSEQ multiplex PCR. Of about 56,000 clones in the sample, roughly 80% were seen once. Sequences were derived from CD4+ or CD8+ T cells sorted from blood, sampled in a trial of the OX40 agonist ivuxolimab. All receptors derive from an adult with an advanced solid tumor such as melanoma, head and neck, liver or kidney cancer. CDR3s include the opening cysteine and the closing phenylalanine or tryptophan. D genes are given only for firm matches. Clone size is stated in some rows and not others, as once, few, many or a class when expanded.

j_call,clone_size,d_call,v_call,cdr3_aa,cdr3_nt
TRBJ1-6,-,-,TRBV11-2,CASSLAPSPLHF,TGTGCCAGCAGCTTGGCCCCTTCACCCCTCCACTTT
TRBJ2-3,-,-,TRBV5-4,CASSLAIATTDTQYF,TGTGCCAGCAGCTTGGCCATAGCTACCACAGATACGCAGTATTTT
TRBJ2-3,-,TRBD2,TRBV7-8,CASSLEGRGGTDTQYF,TGTGCCAGCAGCTTGGAGGGGCGGGGGGGCACAGATACGCAGTATTTT
TRBJ1-2,once,TRBD1,TRBV14,CASSQIDRGVGGYTF,TGTGCCAGCAGCCAAATCGACAGGGGTGTTGGCGGCTACACCTTC
TRBJ1-5,once,-,TRBV5-5,CASSLWRLSNQPQHF,TGTGCCAGCAGCTTGTGGAGGCTTTCTAATCAGCCCCAGCATTTT
TRBJ1-2,few,TRBD1,TRBV19,CASSPRAGGIYGYTF,TGTGCCAGTAGTCCCCGGGCAGGGGGAATCTATGGCTACACCTTC
TRBJ2-1,few,TRBD2,TRBV7-8,CASSLRRLALHNEQFF,TGTGCCAGCAGCTTAAGGCGACTAGCCCTCCACAATGAGCAGTTCTTC
TRBJ2-1,-,-,TRBV7-9,CASSPSGSSYNEQFF,TGTGCCAGCAGCCCATCTGGTAGCTCCTACAATGAGCAGTTCTTC
TRBJ1-2,-,TRBD1,TRBV4-3,CASSQGTGTGGGYGYTF,TGCGCCAGCAGCCAAGGGACAGGGACAGGGGGGGGCTATGGCTACACCTTC
TRBJ1-1,-,-,TRBV2,CASSVGKNTEAFF,TGTGCCAGCAGTGTAGGAAAGAACACTGAAGCTTTCTTT
TRBJ2-2,-,-,TRBV6-1,CASIRAGNTGELFF,TGTGCCAGCATAAGGGCGGGGAACACCGGGGAGCTGTTTTTT
TRBJ1-4,once,-,TRBV19,CASRRGEKLFF,TGTGCCAGTAGAAGGGGGGAAAAACTGTTTTTT
TRBJ2-5,-,-,TRBV5-1,CASSFIQGIQETQYF,TGCGCCAGCAGCTTTATTCAAGGGATACAAGAGACCCAGTACTTC
TRBJ1-5,-,-,TRBV2,CASSDRGGGNQPQHF,TGTGCCAGCAGTGACAGGGGCGGGGGCAATCAGCCCCAGCATTTT
TRBJ2-5,-,-,TRBV19,CASSMSYPEETQYF,TGTGCCAGTAGTATGAGCTACCCAGAAGAGACCCAGTACTTC
TRBJ2-3,-,TRBD2,TRBV29-1,CSIRTSGSTDTQYF,TGCAGCATACGGACTAGCGGGAGCACAGATACGCAGTATTTT
TRBJ1-1,-,-,TRBV27,CASTSRSKGNTEAFF,TGTGCCAGCACCTCTAGGTCCAAGGGGAACACTGAAGCTTTCTTT
TRBJ2-1,-,TRBD2,TRBV11-2,CASSLAGGIYNEQFF,TGTGCCAGCAGCTTGGCGGGGGGGATCTACAATGAGCAGTTCTTC
TRBJ2-7,-,-,TRBV6-5,CASSDRQVAYEQYF,TGTGCCAGCAGCGACCGACAGGTTGCCTACGAGCAGTACTTC
TRBJ1-1,-,-,TRBV2,CASVREYSEAFF,TGTGCCAGCGTCAGGGAGTATTCTGAAGCTTTCTTT
TRBJ1-2,-,TRBD1,TRBV11-1,CASSGDSDLSGYTF,TGTGCCAGCAGCGGGGACAGCGACCTATCTGGCTACACCTTC
TRBJ1-1,-,TRBD1,TRBV29-1,CSGKQGANTEAFF,TGCAGCGGGAAACAGGGGGCGAACACTGAAGCTTTCTTT
TRBJ2-1,few,TRBD2,TRBV19,CASRLAEAYNEQFF,TGTGCCAGTAGACTAGCGGAGGCCTACAATGAGCAGTTCTTC
TRBJ1-5,-,-,TRBV19,CASTTKGQPQHF,TGTGCCAGTACCACTAAGGGTCAGCCCCAGCATTTT
TRBJ2-3,-,TRBD2,TRBV28,CASSFPSGGLTDTQYF,TGTGCCAGCAGTTTCCCATCGGGGGGGCTCACAGATACGCAGTATTTT
TRBJ2-1,-,-,TRBV28,CASSRWERRFNEQFF,TGTGCCAGCAGCCGCTGGGAGCGACGTTTCAATGAGCAGTTCTTC
TRBJ2-2,-,TRBD1,TRBV5-6,CASSLLGQGNTGELFF,TGTGCCAGCAGCTTGTTGGGACAGGGGAACACCGGGGAGCTGTTTTTT
TRBJ1-4,-,-,TRBV4-1,CASSHRITNEKLFF,TGCGCCAGCAGCCACCGGATAACTAATGAAAAACTGTTTTTT
TRBJ2-1,-,-,TRBV19,CASSQTVITYNEQFF,TGTGCCAGTAGTCAGACAGTAATTACCTACAATGAGCAGTTCTTC
TRBJ2-2,medium-sized,-,TRBV19,CASSISRNTGELFF,TGTGCCAGTAGTATATCCAGGAACACCGGGGAGCTGTTTTTT
TRBJ2-3,-,-,TRBV5-6,CASSLRTDTQYF,TGTGCCAGCAGCTTGAGGACAGATACGCAGTATTTT
TRBJ1-6,-,TRBD1,TRBV11-2,CASSLRRTGGSRNSPLHF,TGTGCCAGCAGCTTAAGGCGGACAGGGGGTTCTCGTAATTCACCCCTCCACTTT
TRBJ2-1,-,TRBD2,TRBV6-5,CASSYPGGNEQFF,TGTGCCAGCAGTTACCCGGGGGGCAATGAGCAGTTCTTC
TRBJ1-4,-,-,TRBV14,CASSRHRGNEKLFF,TGTGCCAGCAGCCGTCATAGGGGTAATGAAAAACTGTTTTTT
TRBJ2-5,-,-,TRBV19,CASRVGETQYF,TGTGCCAGTCGGGTTGGGGAGACCCAGTACTTC
TRBJ1-2,-,-,TRBV14,CASSQVNYGYTF,TGTGCCAGCAGCCAAGTAAACTATGGCTACACCTTC